The 26 T cell receptor beta chains below all came from one sample that was sequenced in a study of blood T cell repertoires in COVID-19. Only in-frame clones appear in the TCRdb table, and some are missing; sequencing was by immunoSEQ multiplex PCR. This sample has more than 300,000 clones, with more than 85% found just once. The sequenced sample was PBMCs or T cells enriched from blood (not recorded which). These receptors were collected from a woman aged 30 to 39 who had been exposed to COVID-19.

The chain joins TRBV5-1 to TRBJ1-1; 9 nucleotides line up with TRBD1. Germline V gene lookup returns CDR1 SGHRS and CDR2 YFSETQ. The CDR3 has 14 amino acids. The J segment lost 6 bases and the V segment lost 6 bases, leaving 9 bases of the junction unmatched. The CDR3 bases are TGCGCCAGCACCGCCGGGACAGGGAATGCTGAAGCTTTCTTT. It is translated as CASTAGTGNAEAFF.

This rearrangement joins TRBV7-8 to TRBJ1-5, with 9 nucleotides matching TRBD1. Germline trimming cut 0 bases from V and 2 bases from J; bases unmatched to any gene: 2. Germline loops: CDR1 SGHVS, CDR2 FQNEAQ. The CDR3 runs to 16 residues. The CDR3 reads CASSLAWTGGNQPQHF. The CDR3 nucleotides are TGTGCCAGCAGCTTAGCCTGGACAGGGGGCAATCAGCCCCAGCATTTT.

The chain recombines TRBV7-9 with TRBJ1-5; weak D call: TRBD1 (5 bases). In germline, CDR1 is SEHNR, CDR2 FQNEAQ (reference sequence). The CDR3 is 12 residues long. V was clipped by 5 bases and J by 12 bases, with 14 bases between them. The CDR3: CASSHPLGLQHF. In DNA, the CDR3 is TGTGCCAGCAGCCATCCATTGGGACTCCAGCATTTT.

V is TRBV3-1 (or the pseudogene TRBV3-2) and J is TRBJ2-7; TRBD1 matches 7 bases. Trimming removed 10 bases from V and 6 bases from J; junction bases left unmatched: 12. The CDR3 runs to 13 residues. CDR1 is LGHDT, CDR2 YNNKEL, per germline (reference sequence). The CDR3 DNA follows: TGTGCCACCTCCCCAGGGGGTCTCTCCGAGCAGTACTTC. This encodes CATSPGGLSEQYF.

This chain connects TRBV5-5 to TRBJ1-2, with D hard to call. Looked up from germline, CDR1 is SGHKS and CDR2 is YYEKEE (reference sequence). The V end was cut by 1 base, the J end by 0 bases, with 7 bases between. The length of the CDR3 is 14 residues. The CDR3 nucleotides read TGTGCCAGCAGCTTGAACCCAGCTAACTATGGCTACACCTTC. This gives the protein CASSLNPANYGYTF. The variable domain in full, completed from reference TRBV5-5 and TRBJ1-2, reads DAGVTQSPTHLIKTRGQQVTLRCSPISGHKSVSWYQQVLGQGPQFIFQYYEKEERGRGNFPDRFSARQFPNYSSELNVNALLLGDSALYLCASSLNPANYGYTFGSGTRLTVV.

The genes are TRBV29-1 and TRBJ2-7; 10 bases match TRBD1. Germline V CDR1 and CDR2: SQVTM, ANQGSEA. The CDR3 length is 12 residues. After removal of 6 bases from V and 2 bases from J, the junction contained 1 base not matched to a gene. The CDR3 DNA reads TGCAGCGTAGGGACAGGGGCCTACGAGCAGTACTTC. Protein sequence: CSVGTGAYEQYF.

The chain carries TRBV5-1 and TRBJ1-1; D gene unclear. Trimming took 3 bases from V and 1 from J, leaving 16 bases between them. Germline-derived CDR1 and CDR2 are SGHRS and YFSETQ. The CDR3 sequence is 16 residues long. CDR3 bases: TGCGCCAGCAGCTCGGGAATGCCCCCTACGAACACTGAAGCTTTCTTT. Protein product: CASSSGMPPTNTEAFF.

The V gene is TRBV11-2, the J gene TRBJ2-5, with 7 bases matching TRBD1. CDR1 SGHAT and CDR2 FQNNGV come from the germline V gene. This CDR3 is 15 amino acids long. J lost 2 bases, V lost 1 base, and 4 bases had no gene match. This chain's CDR3 is CASSLVTGEQETQYF. The DNA of the CDR3 is TGTGCCAGCAGCTTAGTAACAGGGGAACAAGAGACCCAGTACTTC.

J is TRBJ2-1 and V is TRBV19; 8 bases agree with TRBD2. CDR3 length: 15 amino acids. Trimming took 2 bases from V and 15 from J; bases not matched to a gene: 15. Germline values: CDR1 LNHDA, CDR2 SQIVND (reference sequence). In nucleotides, the CDR3 is TGTGCCAGTAGTATACGGATCGGTAGCGGGGCCGCAAGGTTCTTC. It specifies CASSIRIGSGAARFF.

Remarks on this clone: At the DNA level, this CDR3 is encoded by other sequences in the same sample as well. The gene calls are TRBV29-1 and TRBJ1-2, with 9 bases aligning to TRBD1. CDR3 size: 13 residues. V dropped 4 bases and J dropped 2; count of bases not matched to a gene: 2. Germline V gene data show CDR1 as SQVTM and CDR2 as ANQGSEA. The CDR3 reads CSVGDRANYGYTF. In nucleotides, the CDR3 is TGCAGCGTTGGGGACAGGGCGAACTATGGCTACACCTTC.

The chain employs TRBV5-4 and TRBJ2-3; no clear D. This CDR3 has 12 residues. Germline V gene data show CDR1 as SGHNT and CDR2 as YYREEE (reference sequence). Trimming removed 7 bases from V and 1 base from J, with 7 bases in between. The CDR3 loop reads CASADGTDTQYF. CDR3 coding DNA: TGTGCCAGCGCGGATGGCACAGATACGCAGTATTTT.

The V gene is TRBV11-2, the J gene TRBJ2-7, with a weak D call TRBD2 (5 bases). V was trimmed by 0 bases and J by 5 bases, leaving 14 bases between them. Germline CDR1 reads SGHAT; CDR2 reads FQNNGV. The CDR3 length is 15 residues. The CDR3 region is CASSLDRVVGDEQYF. The DNA for the CDR3 is TGTGCCAGCAGCTTAGATCGGGTAGTCGGGGACGAGCAGTACTTC.

The chain carries TRBV11-2 and TRBJ1-6; 8 bases fit TRBD1. V trimming: 2 bases; J trimming: 0 bases; junction bases outside the gene matches: 3. The CDR3 loop spans 17 amino acids. CDR1 SGHAT and CDR2 FQNNGV come from the germline V gene. DNA of the CDR3: TGTGCCAGCAGCTTAAGGACAGGGAGCTCCTATAATTCACCCCTCCACTTT. Translating gives CASSLRTGSSYNSPLHF.

Remarks on this clone: At one end the junction does not follow the germline gene, possibly because of a read error. Additional DNA sequences in this sample encode the identical CDR3. The CDR3 loop reads CASSSAGAYGYTF. The CDR3 nucleotides are TGTGCCAGCAGCTCAGCGGGAGCCTATGGCTACACTTTC. V usage is TRBV5-6 and J usage is TRBJ1-2; D remains ambiguous. Germline assignment: CDR1 SGHDT and CDR2 YYEEEE. This CDR3 has 13 amino acids.

The V call is TRBV5-4, the J call TRBJ1-2; TRBD1 is a possible D gene (5 bases). V lost 2 bases to trimming and J lost 4 bases, with 15 bases between them. Germline V lookup: CDR1 SGHNT, CDR2 YYREEE (reference sequence). The CDR3 is made up of 15 amino acids. The CDR3 sequence: CASSFAGNRIYGYTF. CDR3 in DNA: TGTGCCAGCAGCTTCGCAGGGAACCGTATCTATGGCTACACCTTC. Variable domain in full (rest from reference TRBV5-4 and TRBJ1-2): ETGVTQSPTHLIKTRGQQVTLRCSSQSGHNTVSWYQQALGQGPQFIFQYYREEENGRGNFPPRFSGLQFPNYSSELNVNALELDDSALYLCASSFAGNRIYGYTFGSGTRLTVV.

This chain connects TRBV19 to TRBJ2-5, with TRBD1 identical over 10 bases. The CDR3 sequence is 16 residues long. J lost 5 bases, V lost 6 bases, and 12 bases had no gene match. The germline gives CDR1 LNHDA, CDR2 SQIVND (reference sequence). In DNA, the CDR3 is TGTGCCAGTAGCCGTACCGGGACAGGGGTTTGGGAGACCCAGTACTTC. Protein: CASSRTGTGVWETQYF. Using reference TRBV19 and TRBJ2-5 for the parts outside the CDR3, the full variable domain is DGGITQSPKYLFRKEGQNVTLSCEQNLNHDAMYWYRQDPGQGLRLIYYSQIVNDFQKGDIAEGYSVSREKKESFPLTVTSAQKNPTAFYLCASSRTGTGVWETQYFGPGTRLLVL.

The V gene is TRBV7-6, the J gene TRBJ1-2; 9 bases are shared with TRBD1. V shed 5 bases, J shed 5 bases, and the junction held 9 bases outside the gene matches. From germline, CDR1 is SGHVS and CDR2 FNYEAQ. The CDR3 is made up of 15 amino acids. The CDR3 loop is CASSPEQGAEYGYTF. CDR3 coding DNA: TGTGCCAGCAGCCCAGAACAGGGGGCAGAGTATGGCTACACCTTC.

V usage is TRBV19 and J usage is TRBJ2-5, with TRBD1 matching 7 bases. The CDR3 extends over 13 amino acids. Trimming removed 6 bases from V and 6 bases from J; junction bases left unmatched: 7. The germline CDR1 and CDR2 sequences are LNHDA and SQIVND (reference sequence). CDR3 sequence reads: CASSQDRVQTQYF. CDR3 coding DNA: TGTGCCAGTAGCCAAGACAGGGTCCAGACCCAGTACTTC.

In this sample, this clone turned up a few times. The chain employs TRBV7-9 and TRBJ1-3, with unresolved D. Germline lookup yields CDR1 SEHNR and CDR2 FQNEAQ (reference sequence). V was cut by 5 bases and J by 4 bases, with 18 bases left in between. This CDR3 has 16 amino acids. Here the CDR3 reads CASSEIRGQLGNTIYF. In DNA, the CDR3 is TGTGCCAGCAGCGAAATCCGGGGTCAGTTGGGAAACACCATATATTTT.

This clone is labeled medium-sized. V usage is TRBV7-8 and J usage is TRBJ1-6, with D uncertain. In germline, CDR1 is SGHVS, CDR2 FQNEAQ. The CDR3 has 11 residues. Deletions cut 1 base from V and 19 bases from J, with 11 bases between. DNA for the CDR3: TGTGCCAGCAGCTTAGGTCAGCGAATACACTTT. Its protein is CASSLGQRIHF.

This chain uses TRBV6-5 with TRBJ1-6, with 7 bases lining up with TRBD1. CDR3 length: 14 residues. V was clipped by 8 bases and J by 4 bases; unmatched bases: 5. CDR1 is MNHEY, CDR2 SVGAGI, per germline. The CDR3 DNA reads TGTGCCAGCCAGGGGACAGCTTATAATTCACCCCTCCACTTT. Protein product: CASQGTAYNSPLHF.

The chain has TRBV2 and TRBJ1-2, with D uncertain. V lost 3 bases and J lost 6, with 14 bases in between. In germline, CDR1 is SNHLY, CDR2 FYNNEI. CDR3 length equals 14 residues. The CDR3 here is CASSEEREIHGYTF. The CDR3 DNA sequence: TGTGCCAGCAGTGAGGAGAGAGAGATTCATGGCTACACCTTC. Using reference TRBV2 and TRBJ1-2 for the parts outside the CDR3, the full variable domain is EPEVTQTPSHQVTQMGQEVILRCVPISNHLYFYWYRQILGQKVEFLVSFYNNEISEKSEIFDDQFSVERPDGSNFTLKIRSTKLEDSAMYFCASSEEREIHGYTFGSGTRLTVV.

This sequence joins TRBV9 and TRBJ1-2, with 9 positions matching TRBD1. The CDR3 is 15 amino acids. CDR1 SGDLS and CDR2 YYNGEE come from the germline V gene. With V trimmed by 3 bases and J by 8 bases, 11 bases remained unmatched. In DNA, the CDR3 is TGTGCCAGCAGCGCCTTAACAGGGGGCCATAGAGGCTACACCTTC. Translated, it gives CASSALTGGHRGYTF.

The gene calls are TRBV30 and TRBJ1-5, with 10 bases matching TRBD1. The germline gives CDR1 GTSNPN, CDR2 SVGIG (reference sequence). J lost 1 base, V lost 7 bases, and 13 bases had no gene match. This CDR3 contains 17 residues. CDR3: CAYSTGTGAPSNQPQHF. The DNA for the CDR3 is TGTGCCTACTCAACCGGGACAGGGGCCCCAAGCAATCAGCCCCAGCATTTT.

V gene TRBV6-5 combines with J gene TRBJ1-2; 10 bases agree with TRBD1. This CDR3 region has 15 residues. The trim removed 2 bases at V and 5 bases at J, leaving 5 bases unmatched. Germline V lookup: CDR1 MNHEY, CDR2 SVGAGI. The CDR3: CASSYLRDRGYGYTF. As DNA, the CDR3 is TGTGCCAGCAGTTACCTCCGGGACAGGGGATATGGCTACACCTTC.

The V call is TRBV5-1, the J call TRBJ1-3; D gene ambiguous. This CDR3 contains 14 residues. Trimming took 4 bases from V and 0 from J, leaving 8 bases between them. Germline assignment: CDR1 SGHRS and CDR2 YFSETQ. DNA for the CDR3: TGCGCCAGCAGCCCCCGTCTCTCTGGAAACACCATATATTTT. Translation: CASSPRLSGNTIYF.